This T cell receptor beta chain was retrieved from a study of vaccination effects on CD4 cells after COVID-19. Study details: As their vaccination, participants received two doses of either BNT162b2 or mRNA-1273.

This clone appeared a single time. Its specificity is unknown. Using viral peptide pools, the ViraFEST assay grew out antigen-specific CD4+ T cells prior to sequencing. Researchers isolated CD4+ T cells once 9 to 11 days of culture had elapsed. Having tested negative for nucleocapsid antibodies, the vaccine recipients showed no prior SARS-CoV-2 infection. Assay used: immunoSEQ multiplex PCR; TCRdb lists only in-frame clones, some missing. The data hold approximately 68,000 clones, with around 76% observed a single time. The TCR comes from a human donor who received a COVID-19 vaccine. The starting material was CD4+ T cells from PBMCs cultured with SARS-CoV-2 spike peptides, obtained before COVID-19 vaccination.

The CDR3 loop reads CASSLEENTGELFF. The CDR3, as DNA: TGTGCCAGCAGCTTAGAGGAGAACACCGGGGAGCTGTTTTTT. The chain employs TRBV7-2 and TRBJ2-2; D is unresolved. V lost 1 base to trimming and J lost 1 base, with 4 bases between them. This CDR3 spans 14 amino acids. Looked up from germline, CDR1 is SGHTA and CDR2 is FQGNSA.